This TCR beta chain was sequenced in a study of blood T cell repertoires in COVID-19. The CDR3 runs to 18 residues. The germline V gene has CDR1 KGHDR and CDR2 SFDVKD. The junction had 12 bases not matched to a gene; V was cut back by 3 bases and J by 1 base. Repertoires were generated with immunoSEQ multiplex PCR, while TCRdb's copy carries only in-frame clones and drops some. The sample records 200,000 to 250,000 clones, about nine tenths being singletons. The specimen sequenced was peripheral blood. The J gene is TRBJ2-5, the V gene TRBV24-1; TRBD1 aligns across 8 bases. The TCR sequence derives from a woman aged 35 to 49 with acute or convalescent COVID-19. CDR3 coding DNA: TGTGCCACCAGTGATAACCCGCGGGACAGGCGACCCCAAGAGACCCAGTACTTC. Its translation is CATSDNPRDRRPQETQYF.